This entry features one TCR beta chain sequence. This clone's antigen is unknown. The record has no base qualities; no much larger clone is one base away. Including the terminal cysteine and phenylalanine, the CDR3 comprises 14 residues. Just CDR3 DNA is preserved here, 42 bases in frame from base 1. Between the V and J ends, shortened by 9 bases and 4 bases respectively, the junction contains 18 bases. Reading the germline V gene (reference sequence) gives CDR1 LNHDA and CDR2 SQIVND. These data are taken from a study of a mutant IDH1 vaccine in newly diagnosed glioma (dated by TCRdb to 2020 to 2022). In terms of the full investigation: Vaccination began 4-6 weeks after radiotherapy alone, or alongside temozolomide cycles in the chemotherapy-containing groups. The 30 to 40 treated patients were roughly 60% male and 37.5% female, with a mean age of approximately 40 years. Before enrollment, most patients had been given radiochemotherapy with temozolomide as standard therapy, while the rest had received either radiotherapy alone or temozolomide alone. Visit V12 was the week-35 safety follow-up and visit V13 was the week-47 end of study. Six visits were used for peripheral blood collection: V03 (baseline), V05, V07, V10, V12 and V13. Longitudinal TCRB deep sequencing was done for 20 to 25 treated patients, wherever samples were available for exploratory analyses. Points the paper makes about the study in general: The authors stated that sample limitations prevented analyses of patient blood samples from being reproduced. Immune responses induced by the vaccine were seen in more than 85% of patients across multiple MHC alleles. Selection of PBMC samples for TCRB deep sequencing was based on availability. Changes in the top peripheral T cell clonotypes picked up by TCRB sequencing did not appear to be linked to pseudoprogression.

What this sample's time point label stands for: week 47, end of study. Each vaccine dose, consisting of 300 ug of a 20-mer mutant IDH1 peptide in Montanide, was administered subcutaneously with topical imiquimod. Eight vaccinations were administered to patients in weeks 1, 3, 5, 7, 11, 15, 19 and 23, corresponding to visits V03 through V10. The donors had newly diagnosed IDH1-mutant astrocytomas of WHO grade 3 or 4 that showed loss of nuclear ATRX. The samples were drawn from NOA16, a multicentre, single-arm, open-label phase I trial in Germany that tested a mutant IDH1 peptide vaccine in humans for the first time. The DNeasy Blood and Tissue Kit was used to extract genomic DNA from EDTA blood for TCRB sequencing. The library relied on the immunoSEQ multiplex PCR assay. Following the manufacturer's protocol, the hsTCRB Kit was used to amplify rearranged TCR beta chain sequences. An Illumina MiSeq was used to sequence the TCRB libraries. The source study handled its data this way. The kit vendor's proprietary platform handled demultiplexing, trimming and gene mapping. The table comes from immuneACCESS by way of TCRdb, which keeps in-frame sequences with V and J called. Part of the clones is missing from these tables; in studies checked, under half for an unresolved V gene and the rest for unknown reasons. V, J and clone size are those of that table, while D and trimming were read from the DNA. The sample table holds tens of thousands of clones, of which roughly 89% were seen once. The ten largest clones represent 2% to 2.5% of the sample.

The material sequenced was PBMCs, taken from a glioma patient whose treatment included an IDH1 peptide vaccine. The sequence links TRBV19 to TRBJ1-1, with a tentative D gene TRBD1 over 6 matching bases. The clonotype comes from a man in his forties or fifties with glioma. The DNA sequence reads TGTGCCAGCCAAGAACAGGGTATGGGCACTGAAGCTTTCTTT. This codes for CASQEQGMGTEAFF.